The 21 T cell receptor beta chains below come from one sample, sequenced in a study of response to subunit inactivated influenza vaccine. MiXCR, run by TCRdb on the RT-PCR reads, gives a single entry per CDR3 protein. The sample includes 500,000 to 650,000 distinct CDR3 sequences, less than 8% of them seen just once. The specimen was PBMCs from blood, collected around 2 years after vaccination. All receptors derive from a man between 50 and 70 years old who received an inactivated influenza vaccine.

This clonotype came up many times. The chain has TRBV5-1 and TRBJ1-2; no clear D gene. The CDR3 sequence is 14 residues long. Germline V CDR1 and CDR2: SGHRS, YFSETQ. Between the trimmed V and J ends, which lost 8 bases and 2 bases, there was a span of 16 bases. The CDR3 reads CARAYTTANYGYTF. For the CDR3, the DNA is TGCGCCAGGGCCTATACAACAGCGAACTATGGCTACACCTTC.

The chain uses TRBV29-1 and TRBJ2-1, with D unclear. The CDR3 sequence is 16 residues long. Trimming took 2 bases from V and 0 from J, leaving 14 bases between them. Germline V gene lookup returns CDR1 SQVTM and CDR2 ANQGSEA. This CDR3 is CSVEREKRLSYNEQFF. The CDR3 DNA follows: TGCAGCGTTGAAAGGGAAAAAAGACTCTCCTACAATGAGCAGTTCTTC.

In its sample, this clonotype was seen many times. The chain's CDR3 is CASSVGDQVLFDEQFF. DNA for the CDR3: TGTGCCAGCAGCGTAGGGGACCAGGTTTTGTTCGATGAGCAGTTCTTC. V gene TRBV9 combines with J gene TRBJ2-1; tentatively, D is TRBD1 or TRBD2 (5 bases each). The CDR3 contains 16 residues. The germline V gene encodes CDR1 SGDLS and CDR2 YYNGEE. V lost 0 bases and J lost 8, with 18 bases in between.

This clonotype was seen a handful of times. The rearrangement links TRBV20-1 to TRBJ2-5, with 13 bases fitting TRBD2. CDR1 is DFQATT and CDR2 is SNEGSKA in the germline V gene (reference sequence). There are 14 residues in the CDR3. With V trimmed by 4 bases and J by 5 bases, 4 bases remained unmatched. CDR3 loop: CSAKTSGRKETQYF. CDR3 in DNA: TGCAGTGCTAAGACTAGCGGGAGGAAGGAGACCCAGTACTTC.

Regarding this clonotype: The junction departs from the called germline gene at one end, perhaps through a read error. This chain uses TRBV20-1 with TRBJ1-5; no reliable D call. This CDR3 is built from 15 residues. The germline CDR1 and CDR2 sequences are DFQATT and SNEGSKA (reference sequence). The CDR3 bases are TGCAGTGCTAGAGATCTAGAAAAAGGAAATCGGCCCCAGCATTTT. The encoded protein is CSARDLEKGNRPQHF.

This clonotype was detected only a few times. V and J are TRBV11-2 and TRBJ2-2, with D possibly matching TRBD1 (6 bases). Trimming removed 5 bases from V and 5 bases from J, with 15 bases in between. Germline lookup yields CDR1 SGHAT and CDR2 FQNNGV. This CDR3 is 15 amino acids long. CDR3 nucleotides: TGTGCCAGCAGCGTACTGGGGGCTGGGACCGGGGAGCTGTTTTTT. This translates into CASSVLGAGTGELFF. The complete variable domain, with remaining parts taken from reference TRBV11-2 and TRBJ2-2, reads EAGVAQSPRYKIIEKRQSVAFWCNPISGHATLYWYQQILGQGPKLLIQFQNNGVVDDSQLPKDRFSAERLKGVDSTLKIQPAKLEDSAVYLCASSVLGAGTGELFFGEGSRLTVL.

There are many counts of this clonotype. The chain uses TRBV10-3 and TRBJ2-5; TRBD2 might be the D (7 bases). The germline CDR1 and CDR2 sequences are ENHRY and SYGVKD. V was cut by 4 bases and J by 2 bases, with 17 bases left in between. The length of the CDR3 is 16 residues. The CDR3 sequence: CAISGGLAASQETQYF. CDR3 nucleotide sequence: TGTGCCATCAGTGGGGGGCTAGCGGCATCACAAGAGACCCAGTACTTC.

V and J are TRBV6-2 or TRBV6-3 and TRBJ2-5; 9 nucleotides match TRBD2. Looked up from germline, CDR1 is MNHEY and CDR2 is SVGEGT. The CDR3 length is 16 residues. The junction had 13 bases not matched to a gene; V was cut back by 6 bases and J by 5 bases. The chain's CDR3 is CASSPAARGGYETQYF. The DNA of the CDR3 is TGTGCCAGCAGCCCCGCGGCGCGGGGGGGCTATGAGACCCAGTACTTC.

In this sample, this clonotype turned up a few times. The chain joins TRBV20-1 to TRBJ1-1; D call uncertain. Trimming left V 6 bases short and J 2 bases short, with 19 bases between. CDR1 is DFQATT, CDR2 SNEGSKA, per germline (reference sequence). The CDR3 has 15 residues. CDR3 DNA sequence: TGCAGTGCCCCCGACCCGACAAGAAAAAACACTGAAGCTTTCTTT. This codes for CSAPDPTRKNTEAFF.

The rearrangement uses TRBV5-1 and TRBJ1-1, with 8 bases that match TRBD1. There are 14 residues in the CDR3. After removal of 4 bases from V and 4 bases from J, the junction contained 6 bases not matched to a gene. Germline lookup yields CDR1 SGHRS and CDR2 YFSETQ. The DNA for the CDR3 is TGCGCCAGCAGCAATCAGGGGGCGGCCACTGAAGCTTTCTTT. As protein: CASSNQGAATEAFF. The variable domain in full, with the rest retrieved from reference TRBV5-1 and TRBJ1-1, is KAGVTQTPRYLIKTRGQQVTLSCSPISGHRSVSWYQQTPGQGLQFLFEYFSETQRNKGNFPGRFSGRQFSNSRSEMNVSTLELGDSALYLCASSNQGAATEAFFGQGTRLTVV.

This clonotype was found many times. The chain carries TRBV6-1 and TRBJ1-4; 7 bases match TRBD1. Germline V CDR1 and CDR2: MNHNS, SASEGT. CDR3 length: 14 residues. The V gene end was trimmed by 6 bases and the J gene end by 3 bases; junction bases not matched to a gene: 4. CDR3 DNA: TGTGCCAGCAGCGCGACAGGGCCTAATGAAAAACTGTTTTTT. Protein sequence: CASSATGPNEKLFF.

This clonotype has a count of ten or more. The rearrangement uses TRBV20-1 and TRBJ2-3, with D possibly being TRBD1 (6 bases). There are 14 residues in the CDR3. V was clipped by 6 bases and J by 3 bases, with 16 bases between them. Looked up from germline, CDR1 is DFQATT and CDR2 is SNEGSKA (reference sequence). The CDR3 reads CSAPGAPGTDTQYF. DNA for the CDR3: TGCAGTGCCCCAGGGGCCCCTGGGACAGATACGCAGTATTTT.

The chain joins TRBV4-2 to TRBJ2-7; maybe TRBD1 (6 bases). V lost 1 base and J 2 bases, leaving 9 bases between the germline ends. Germline CDR1 reads LGHNA; CDR2 reads YNFKEQ. The CDR3 spans 14 residues. CDR3 in DNA: TGTGCCAGCAGCCAAGGGACAGCTACCTACGAGCAGTACTTC. Encoded protein: CASSQGTATYEQYF.

V is TRBV21-1 and J is TRBJ2-1; the table's D call, TRBD1, has no DNA check behind it. TRBV21-1 is termed a pseudogene. The CDR3 loop spans 19 amino acids. The CDR3 region has the DNA TGTGCCAGCAGCAAAGACGACAGAGCGCGTCCCCTTGAAAACAATGAGCAGTTCTTC. Protein product: CASSKDDRARPLENNEQFF.

This clonotype was counted a few times. The V gene is TRBV20-1, the J gene TRBJ2-4; possibly TRBD1 for D (7 bases). Germline lookup yields CDR1 DFQATT and CDR2 SNEGSKA (reference sequence). The V end lost 2 bases, the J end lost 6 bases, and 17 bases lay between the germline ends. CDR3 length: 15 residues. CDR3 sequence: CSARSGGGVRNIQYF. As DNA, the CDR3 is TGCAGTGCTAGAAGTGGAGGGGGCGTCAGAAACATTCAGTACTTC.

This clonotype was counted at least ten times. V is TRBV4-2 and J is TRBJ2-5; tentatively, D is TRBD1 (5 bases). V shed 4 bases and J shed 3 bases, with 12 bases lying between them. CDR1 and CDR2 from the germline V gene are LGHNA and YNFKEQ. The length of the CDR3 is 14 residues. CDR3 amino acids: CASSRRTDKETQYF. Here the CDR3 DNA reads TGTGCCAGCAGCCGTCGAACGGACAAAGAGACCCAGTACTTC.

This clonotype was seen only a few times. The V gene is TRBV6-1, the J gene TRBJ1-1, with D possibly matching TRBD1 (6 bases). This CDR3 is built from 14 residues. CDR1 and CDR2 (germline): MNHNS, SASEGT. Trimming took off 6 bases at V and 1 base at J, with 12 bases between the two ends. The DNA for the CDR3 is TGTGCCAGCAGACGACAGGCGGGGAACACTGAAGCTTTCTTT. This gives the protein CASRRQAGNTEAFF.

This clonotype was counted a few times. CDR3 nucleotide sequence: TGTGCCAGCAGTTACGACAGGTCGGCGGAGCTTAATTCACCCCTCCACTTT. It specifies CASSYDRSAELNSPLHF. This chain links TRBV27 with TRBJ1-6, with D perhaps TRBD1 (6 bases). The V end lost 4 bases, the J end lost 6 bases, and 19 bases lay between the germline ends. Germline assignment: CDR1 MNHEY and CDR2 SMNVEV (reference sequence). CDR3 length: 17 residues.

This clonotype was recorded at least ten times. The chain couples TRBV12-3 or TRBV12-4 to TRBJ2-1; 9 nucleotides align to TRBD1. The CDR3 is 15 residues long. V shed 5 bases and J 4 bases; nucleotides not matched to a gene: 6. CDR3 protein: CASSPGQGYYNEQFF. CDR3 sequence (DNA): TGTGCCAGCAGTCCGGGACAGGGTTATTACAATGAGCAGTTCTTC.

The sample holds many counts of this clonotype. The J gene is TRBJ1-5, the V gene TRBV7-8, with a possible D match to TRBD1 (5 bases). The CDR3 has 13 residues. Germline assignment: CDR1 SGHVS and CDR2 FQNEAQ. Trimming shortened V by 1 base and J by 6 bases, and 7 bases separated the two germline ends. The CDR3 region is CASSLEGVQPQHF. The CDR3 nucleotides are TGTGCCAGCAGCTTAGAAGGGGTTCAGCCCCAGCATTTT.

The sample holds a few counts of this clonotype. The V and J genes are TRBV7-2 and TRBJ2-7, with 8 bases identical to TRBD2. The CDR3 consists of 17 residues. The germline V gene has CDR1 SGHTA and CDR2 FQGNSA. V shed 2 bases and J 4 bases; nucleotides not matched to a gene: 13. CDR3 loop: CASSLFFNVLAAYEQYF. The CDR3 nucleotides read TGTGCCAGCAGCTTATTCTTTAACGTACTAGCGGCTTACGAGCAGTACTTC.